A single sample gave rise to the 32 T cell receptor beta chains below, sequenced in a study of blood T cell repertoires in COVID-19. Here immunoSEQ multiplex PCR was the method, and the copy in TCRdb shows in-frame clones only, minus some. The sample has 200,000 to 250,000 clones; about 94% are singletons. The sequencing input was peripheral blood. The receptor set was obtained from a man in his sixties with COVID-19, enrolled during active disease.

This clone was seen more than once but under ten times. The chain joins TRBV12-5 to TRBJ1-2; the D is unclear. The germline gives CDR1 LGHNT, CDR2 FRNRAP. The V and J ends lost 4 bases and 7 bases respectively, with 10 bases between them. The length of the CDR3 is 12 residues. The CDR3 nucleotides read TGTGCTAGTGGTTCCCCGTTCGTTGGCTACACCTTC. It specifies CASGSPFVGYTF.

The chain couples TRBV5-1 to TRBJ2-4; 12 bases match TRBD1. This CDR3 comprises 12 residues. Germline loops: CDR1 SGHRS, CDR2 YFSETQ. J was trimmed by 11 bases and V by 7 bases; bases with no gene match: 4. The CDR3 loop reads CASGGTGGLQYF. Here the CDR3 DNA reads TGCGCCAGCGGAGGGACAGGGGGCCTTCAGTACTTC.

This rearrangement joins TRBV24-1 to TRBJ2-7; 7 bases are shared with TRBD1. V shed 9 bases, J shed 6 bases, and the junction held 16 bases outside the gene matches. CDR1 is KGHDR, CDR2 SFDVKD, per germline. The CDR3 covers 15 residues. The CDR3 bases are TGTGCCACCCCCCATTTAGCGACAGGGAAAGGCGAGCAGTACTTC. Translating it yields CATPHLATGKGEQYF.

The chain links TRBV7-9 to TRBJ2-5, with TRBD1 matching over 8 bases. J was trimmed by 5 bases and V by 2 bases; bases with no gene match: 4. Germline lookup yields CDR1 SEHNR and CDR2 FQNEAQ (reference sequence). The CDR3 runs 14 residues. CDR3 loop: CASSLQGAGETQYF. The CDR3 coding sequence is TGTGCCAGCAGCTTACAGGGGGCAGGGGAGACCCAGTACTTC.

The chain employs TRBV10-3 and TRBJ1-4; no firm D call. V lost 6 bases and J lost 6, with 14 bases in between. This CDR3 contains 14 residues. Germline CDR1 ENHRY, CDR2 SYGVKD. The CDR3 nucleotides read TGTGCCATCAGGGCAGCCGGGGAGGATGAAAAACTGTTTTTT. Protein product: CAIRAAGEDEKLFF.

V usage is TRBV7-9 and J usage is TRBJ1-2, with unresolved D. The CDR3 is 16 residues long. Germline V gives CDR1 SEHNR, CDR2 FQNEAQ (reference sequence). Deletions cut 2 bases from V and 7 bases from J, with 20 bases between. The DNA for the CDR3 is TGTGCCAGCAGCTTAAAGGGAGCCGCAGGAGGGATTGGCTACACCTTC. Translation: CASSLKGAAGGIGYTF. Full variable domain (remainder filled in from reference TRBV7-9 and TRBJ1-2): DTGVSQNPRHKITKRGQNVTFRCDPISEHNRLYWYRQTLGQGPEFLTYFQNEAQLEKSRLLSDRFSAERPKGSFSTLEIQRTEQGDSAMYLCASSLKGAAGGIGYTFGSGTRLTVV.

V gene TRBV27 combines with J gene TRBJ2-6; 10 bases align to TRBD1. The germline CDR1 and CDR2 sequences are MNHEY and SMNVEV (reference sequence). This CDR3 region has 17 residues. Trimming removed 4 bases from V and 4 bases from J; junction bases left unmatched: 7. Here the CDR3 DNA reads TGTGCCAGCAGTTCAGGGACAGGGGAGGGAGGGGCCAACGTCCTGACTTTC. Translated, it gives CASSSGTGEGGANVLTF. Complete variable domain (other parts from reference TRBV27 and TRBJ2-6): EAQVTQNPRYLITVTGKKLTVTCSQNMNHEYMSWYRQDPGLGLRQIYYSMNVEVTDKGDVPEGYKVSRKEKRNFPLILESPSPNQTSLYFCASSSGTGEGGANVLTFGAGSRLTVL.

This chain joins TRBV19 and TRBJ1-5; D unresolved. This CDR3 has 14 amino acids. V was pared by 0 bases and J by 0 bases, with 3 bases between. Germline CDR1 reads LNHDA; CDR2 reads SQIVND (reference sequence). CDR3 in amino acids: CASSIDHSNQPQHF. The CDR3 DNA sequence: TGTGCCAGTAGTATAGATCATAGCAATCAGCCCCAGCATTTT.

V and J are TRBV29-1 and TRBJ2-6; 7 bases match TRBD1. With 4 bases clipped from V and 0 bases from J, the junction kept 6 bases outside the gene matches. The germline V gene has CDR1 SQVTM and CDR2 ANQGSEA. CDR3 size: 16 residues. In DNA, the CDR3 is TGCAGCGTTGTACAGGGGAGAGGCTCTGGGGCCAACGTCCTGACTTTC. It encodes CSVVQGRGSGANVLTF.

DNA for the CDR3: TGTGCCAGTACTAGGCTTCCAGTTAACTATGGCTACACCTTC. Translation gives CASTRLPVNYGYTF. V is TRBV6-5 and J is TRBJ1-2; D gene ambiguous. CDR3 length: 14 amino acids. V lost 9 bases and J lost 1, with 15 bases in between. Germline V gene data show CDR1 as MNHEY and CDR2 as SVGAGI.

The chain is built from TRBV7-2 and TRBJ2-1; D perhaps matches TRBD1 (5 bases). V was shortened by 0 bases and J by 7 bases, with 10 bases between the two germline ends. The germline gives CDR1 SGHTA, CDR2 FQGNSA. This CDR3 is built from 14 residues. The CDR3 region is CASSLAGAKNEQFF. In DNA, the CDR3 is TGTGCCAGCAGCTTAGCAGGGGCCAAGAATGAGCAGTTCTTC. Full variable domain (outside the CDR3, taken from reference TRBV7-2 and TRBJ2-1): GAGVSQSPSNKVTEKGKDVELRCDPISGHTALYWYRQSLGQGLEFLIYFQGNSAPDKSGLPSDRFSAERTGGSVSTLTIQRTQQEDSAVYLCASSLAGAKNEQFFGPGTRLTVL.

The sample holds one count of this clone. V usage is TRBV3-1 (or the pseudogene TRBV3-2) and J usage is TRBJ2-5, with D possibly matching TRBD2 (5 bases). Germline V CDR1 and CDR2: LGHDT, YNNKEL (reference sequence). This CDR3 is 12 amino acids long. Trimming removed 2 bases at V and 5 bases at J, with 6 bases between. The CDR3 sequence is CASSQTGETQYF. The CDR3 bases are TGTGCCAGCAGCCAAACGGGGGAGACCCAGTACTTC.

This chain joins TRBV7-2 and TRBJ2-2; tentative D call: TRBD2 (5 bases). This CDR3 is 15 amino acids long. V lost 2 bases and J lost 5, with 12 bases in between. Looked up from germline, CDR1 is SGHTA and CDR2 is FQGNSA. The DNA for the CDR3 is TGTGCCAGCAGCTTAAGCTCTAGCTCGACCGGGGAGCTGTTTTTT. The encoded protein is CASSLSSSSTGELFF.

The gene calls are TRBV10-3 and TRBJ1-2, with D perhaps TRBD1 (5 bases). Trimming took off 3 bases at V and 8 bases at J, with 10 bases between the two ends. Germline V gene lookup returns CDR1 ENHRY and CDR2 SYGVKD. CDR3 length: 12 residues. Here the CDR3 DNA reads TGTGCCATCAGTGACGGGGGGGTCGGCTACACCTTC. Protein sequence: CAISDGGVGYTF.

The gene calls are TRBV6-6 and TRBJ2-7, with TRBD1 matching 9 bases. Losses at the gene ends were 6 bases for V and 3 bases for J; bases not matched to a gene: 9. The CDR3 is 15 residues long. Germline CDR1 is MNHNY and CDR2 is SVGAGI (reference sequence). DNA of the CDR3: TGTGCCAGCAGCCCCGGGACAGGGAAGAACTACGAGCAGTACTTC. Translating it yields CASSPGTGKNYEQYF.

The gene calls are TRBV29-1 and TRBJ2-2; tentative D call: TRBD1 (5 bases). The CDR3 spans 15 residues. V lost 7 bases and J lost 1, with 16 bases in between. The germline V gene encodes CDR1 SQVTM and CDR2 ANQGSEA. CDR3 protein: CSAQGSDLNTGELFF. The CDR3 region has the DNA TGCAGCGCCCAGGGATCAGACCTGAACACCGGGGAGCTGTTTTTT.

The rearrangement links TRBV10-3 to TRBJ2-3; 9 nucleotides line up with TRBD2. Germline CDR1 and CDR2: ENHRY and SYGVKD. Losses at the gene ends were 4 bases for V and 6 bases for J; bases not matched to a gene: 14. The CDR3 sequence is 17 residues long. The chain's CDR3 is CAISGRAGGLSEDTQYF. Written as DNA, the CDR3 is TGTGCCATCAGTGGCCGAGCGGGAGGCCTTTCGGAGGATACGCAGTATTTT.

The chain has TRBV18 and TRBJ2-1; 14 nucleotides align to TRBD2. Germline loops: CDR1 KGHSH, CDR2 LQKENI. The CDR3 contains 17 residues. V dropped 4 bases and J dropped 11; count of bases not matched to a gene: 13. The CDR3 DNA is TGTGCCAGCTCACAACAACGATGGACTAGCGGGGGGACCCAGCAGTTCTTC. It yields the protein CASSQQRWTSGGTQQFF. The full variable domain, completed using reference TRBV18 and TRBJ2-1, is NAGVMQNPRHLVRRRGQEARLRCSPMKGHSHVYWYRQLPEEGLKFMVYLQKENIIDESGMPKERFSAEFPKEGPSILRIQQVVRGDSAAYFCASSQQRWTSGGTQQFFGPGTRLTVL.

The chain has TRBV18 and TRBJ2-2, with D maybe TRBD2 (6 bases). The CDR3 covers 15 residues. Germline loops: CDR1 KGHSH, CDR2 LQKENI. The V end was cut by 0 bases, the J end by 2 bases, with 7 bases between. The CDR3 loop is CASSPPSGNTGELFF. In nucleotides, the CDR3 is TGTGCCAGCTCACCACCTAGCGGCAACACCGGGGAGCTGTTTTTT.

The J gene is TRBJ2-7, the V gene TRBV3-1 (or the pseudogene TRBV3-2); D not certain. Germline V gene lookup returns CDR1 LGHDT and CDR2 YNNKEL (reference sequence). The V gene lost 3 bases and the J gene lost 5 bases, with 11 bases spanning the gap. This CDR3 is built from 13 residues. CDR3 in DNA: TGTGCCAGCAGCCATACAACACCCGACGAGCAGTACTTC. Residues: CASSHTTPDEQYF.

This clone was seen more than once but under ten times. This CDR3 is CASRPRVQRQGNTGELFF. CDR3 in DNA: TGTGCCAGTAGGCCCCGAGTCCAACGACAGGGAAACACCGGGGAGCTGTTTTTT. The chain couples TRBV19 to TRBJ2-2; 7 bases align to TRBD1. The V gene's germline CDR1 is LNHDA and CDR2 SQIVND (reference sequence). The CDR3 length is 18 residues. Trimming at V came to 6 bases and at J to 2 bases, leaving 15 bases not matched to a gene. Together with reference TRBV19 and TRBJ2-2, the CDR3 gives the full variable domain: DGGITQSPKYLFRKEGQNVTLSCEQNLNHDAMYWYRQDPGQGLRLIYYSQIVNDFQKGDIAEGYSVSREKKESFPLTVTSAQKNPTAFYLCASRPRVQRQGNTGELFFGEGSRLTVL.

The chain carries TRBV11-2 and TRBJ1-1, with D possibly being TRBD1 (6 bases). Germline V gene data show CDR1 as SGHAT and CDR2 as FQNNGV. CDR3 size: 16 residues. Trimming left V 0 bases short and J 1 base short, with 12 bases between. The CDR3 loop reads CASSLEGGLTNTEAFF. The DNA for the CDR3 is TGTGCCAGCAGCTTAGAGGGGGGGCTGACGAACACTGAAGCTTTCTTT.

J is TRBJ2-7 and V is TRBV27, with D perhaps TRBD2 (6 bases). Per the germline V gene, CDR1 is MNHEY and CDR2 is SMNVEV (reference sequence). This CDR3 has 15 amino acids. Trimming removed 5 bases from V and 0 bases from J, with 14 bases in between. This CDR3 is CASSHSGPTSYEQYF. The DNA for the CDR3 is TGTGCCAGCAGTCATAGCGGACCTACCTCCTACGAGCAGTACTTC.

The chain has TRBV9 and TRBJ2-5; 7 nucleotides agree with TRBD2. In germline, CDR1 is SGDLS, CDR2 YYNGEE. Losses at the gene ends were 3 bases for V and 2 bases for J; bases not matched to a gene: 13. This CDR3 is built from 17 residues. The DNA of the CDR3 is TGTGCCAGCAGCGAGAGACCCAGGGCGGGGGTTCAAGAGACCCAGTACTTC. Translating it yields CASSERPRAGVQETQYF.

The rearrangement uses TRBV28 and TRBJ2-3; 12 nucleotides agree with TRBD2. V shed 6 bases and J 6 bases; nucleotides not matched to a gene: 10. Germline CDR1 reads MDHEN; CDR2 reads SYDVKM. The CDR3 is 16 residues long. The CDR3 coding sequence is TGTGCCAGCAGCCCCGGACTAGCGGGACTTCGCGATACGCAGTATTTT. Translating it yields CASSPGLAGLRDTQYF.

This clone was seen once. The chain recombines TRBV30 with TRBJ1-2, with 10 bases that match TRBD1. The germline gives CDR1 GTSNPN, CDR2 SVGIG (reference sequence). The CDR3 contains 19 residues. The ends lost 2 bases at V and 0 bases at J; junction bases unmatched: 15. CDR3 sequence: CAWSRHLFGTGEPNYGYTF. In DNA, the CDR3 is TGTGCCTGGAGTCGACACCTCTTTGGGACAGGGGAGCCTAACTATGGCTACACCTTC.

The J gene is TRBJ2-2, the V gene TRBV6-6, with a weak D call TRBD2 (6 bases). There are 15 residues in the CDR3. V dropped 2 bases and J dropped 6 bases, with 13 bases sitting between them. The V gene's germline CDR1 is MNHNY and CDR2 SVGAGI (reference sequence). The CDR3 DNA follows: TGTGCCAGCAGTTACGCGGCTGGGGGGTCCGGGGAGCTGTTTTTT. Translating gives CASSYAAGGSGELFF.

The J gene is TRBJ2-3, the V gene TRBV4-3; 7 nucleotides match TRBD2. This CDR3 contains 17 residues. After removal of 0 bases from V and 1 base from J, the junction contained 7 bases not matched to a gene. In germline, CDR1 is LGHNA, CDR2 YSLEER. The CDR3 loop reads CASSQDGRLIGTDTQYF. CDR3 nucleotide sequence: TGCGCCAGCAGCCAAGACGGGAGGCTTATTGGCACAGATACGCAGTATTTT.

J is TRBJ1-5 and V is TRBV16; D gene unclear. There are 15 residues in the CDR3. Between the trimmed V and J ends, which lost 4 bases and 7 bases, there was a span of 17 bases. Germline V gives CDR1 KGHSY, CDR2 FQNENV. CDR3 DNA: TGTGCCAGCAGCCCGACTCCGGGAGGAGGACAGCCCCAGCATTTT. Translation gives CASSPTPGGGQPQHF. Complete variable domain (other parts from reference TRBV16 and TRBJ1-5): GEEVAQTPKHLVRGEGQKAKLYCAPIKGHSYVFWYQQVLKNEFKFLISFQNENVFDETGMPKERFSAKCLPNSPCSLEIQATKLEDSAVYFCASSPTPGGGQPQHFGDGTRLSIL.

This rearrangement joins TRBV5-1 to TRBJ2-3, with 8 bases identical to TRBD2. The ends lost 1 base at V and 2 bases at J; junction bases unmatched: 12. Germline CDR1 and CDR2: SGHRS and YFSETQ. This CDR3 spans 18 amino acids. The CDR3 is CASSLPPSSGGLTDTQYF. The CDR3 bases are TGCGCCAGCAGCTTGCCCCCATCCAGCGGGGGTCTCACAGATACGCAGTATTTT. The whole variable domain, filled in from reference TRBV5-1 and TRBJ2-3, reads KAGVTQTPRYLIKTRGQQVTLSCSPISGHRSVSWYQQTPGQGLQFLFEYFSETQRNKGNFPGRFSGRQFSNSRSEMNVSTLELGDSALYLCASSLPPSSGGLTDTQYFGPGTRLTVL.

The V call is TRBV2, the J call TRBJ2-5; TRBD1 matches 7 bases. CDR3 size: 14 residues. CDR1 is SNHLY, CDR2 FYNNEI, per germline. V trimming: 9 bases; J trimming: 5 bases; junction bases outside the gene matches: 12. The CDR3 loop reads CARSTTGSSETQYF. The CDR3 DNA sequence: TGTGCCAGGTCGACGACAGGGTCTAGTGAGACCCAGTACTTC.

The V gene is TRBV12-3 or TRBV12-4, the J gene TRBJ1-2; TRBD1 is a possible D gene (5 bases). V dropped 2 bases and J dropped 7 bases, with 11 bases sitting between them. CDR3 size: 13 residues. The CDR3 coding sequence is TGTGCCAGCAGTTTAACAGGACACTTTGGCTACACCTTC. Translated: CASSLTGHFGYTF.